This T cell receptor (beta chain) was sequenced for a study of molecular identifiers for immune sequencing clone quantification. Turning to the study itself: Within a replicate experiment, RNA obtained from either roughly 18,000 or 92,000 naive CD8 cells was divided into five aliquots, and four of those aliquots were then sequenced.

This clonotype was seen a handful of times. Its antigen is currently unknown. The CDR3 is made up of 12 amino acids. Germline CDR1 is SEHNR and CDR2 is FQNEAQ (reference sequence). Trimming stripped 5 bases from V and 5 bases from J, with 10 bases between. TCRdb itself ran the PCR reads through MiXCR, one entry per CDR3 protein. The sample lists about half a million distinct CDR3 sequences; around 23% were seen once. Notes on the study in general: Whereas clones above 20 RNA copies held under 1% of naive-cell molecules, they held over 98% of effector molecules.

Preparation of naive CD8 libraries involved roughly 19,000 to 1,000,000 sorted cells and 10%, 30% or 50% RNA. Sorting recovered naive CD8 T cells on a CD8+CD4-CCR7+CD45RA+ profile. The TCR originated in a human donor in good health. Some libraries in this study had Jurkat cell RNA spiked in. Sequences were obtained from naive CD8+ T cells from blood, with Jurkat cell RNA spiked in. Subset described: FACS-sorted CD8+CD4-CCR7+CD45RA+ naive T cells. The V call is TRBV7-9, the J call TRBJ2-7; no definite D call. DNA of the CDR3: TGTGCCAGCAGCCAAACTGGCCACGAGCAGTACTTC. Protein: CASSQTGHEQYF.